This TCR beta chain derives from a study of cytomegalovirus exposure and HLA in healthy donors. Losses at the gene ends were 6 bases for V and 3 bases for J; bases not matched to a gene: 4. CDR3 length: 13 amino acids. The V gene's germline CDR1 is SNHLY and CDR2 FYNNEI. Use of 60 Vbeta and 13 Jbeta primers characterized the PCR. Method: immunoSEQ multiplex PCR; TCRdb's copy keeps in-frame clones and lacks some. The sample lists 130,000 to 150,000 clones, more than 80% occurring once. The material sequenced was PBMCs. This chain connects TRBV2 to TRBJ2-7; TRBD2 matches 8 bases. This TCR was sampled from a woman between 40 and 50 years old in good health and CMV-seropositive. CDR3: CASSAGGNYEQYF. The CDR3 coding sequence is TGTGCCAGCAGCGCGGGGGGAAACTACGAGCAGTACTTC.